A selection of T cell receptor beta chains follows, all from one sample in a study of T cell responses to AZD1222 COVID-19 vaccine. Produced via immunoSEQ multiplex PCR; TCRdb's table is partial and in-frame only. Altogether 150,000 to 200,000 clones are present, 92% being singletons, with the ten largest covering 1.3%. The source was peripheral blood, collected 28 days after the second AZD1222 dose. The receptors were sampled from an adult who received the AZD1222 COVID-19 vaccine. CDR3s include the opening cysteine and the closing phenylalanine or tryptophan. A D gene is named only where the DNA matches it firmly. Clone size is stated in some rows and not others, as once, few, many or a class when expanded.

d_gene	abundance	v_gene	j_gene	CDR3aa	CDR3nt
-	-	TRBV5-1	TRBJ2-2	CASSLADVDLYPNTGELFF	TGCGCCAGCAGCTTGGCCGACGTGGACCTCTACCCTAACACCGGGGAGCTGTTTTTT
TRBD2	-	TRBV28	TRBJ2-7	CASSLFTSGSYEQYF	TGTGCCAGCAGTTTATTCACTAGCGGGAGCTACGAGCAGTACTTC
TRBD1	-	TRBV5-6	TRBJ1-4	CASSTGQGAEKLFF	TGTGCCAGCAGCACCGGACAGGGGGCGGAAAAACTGTTTTTT
-	-	TRBV15	TRBJ2-2	CATSRGRGSSNTGELFF	TGTGCCACCAGCAGAGGGAGGGGTAGCTCGAACACCGGGGAGCTGTTTTTT
TRBD2	-	TRBV5-1	TRBJ2-2	CASSLGTSGTGELFF	TGCGCCAGCAGCTTGGGGACTAGCGGGACCGGGGAGCTGTTTTTT
TRBD1	-	TRBV28	TRBJ1-2	CASSLLTGRGGYTF	TGTGCCAGCAGTTTGTTGACAGGGCGCGGTGGCTACACCTTC
-	-	TRBV3-1/TRBV3-2	TRBJ1-2	CASSQEEGTGYGYTF	TGTGCCAGCAGCCAAGAAGAGGGAACAGGCTATGGCTACACCTTC
TRBD2	-	TRBV27	TRBJ2-3	CASSLSGNTDTQYF	TGTGCCAGCAGTCTTAGCGGGAACACAGATACGCAGTATTTT
TRBD1	once	TRBV5-6	TRBJ1-5	CASSTGQGVRQPQHF	TGTGCCAGCAGCACGGGACAGGGAGTAAGACAGCCCCAGCATTTT
-	-	TRBV18	TRBJ2-1	CASSPPGINEQFF	TGTGCCAGCTCACCCCCAGGGATCAATGAGCAGTTCTTC
-	-	TRBV7-8	TRBJ2-3	CASSPRTGTDTQYF	TGTGCCAGCAGCCCCCGGACAGGCACAGATACGCAGTATTTT
-	-	TRBV9	TRBJ2-1	CASSVEGSGRLNEQFF	TGTGCCAGCAGCGTAGAGGGCTCTGGGCGGCTTAATGAGCAGTTCTTC
-	once	TRBV4-1	TRBJ2-1	CASSRTLTSRGYYNEQFF	TGCGCCAGCAGCCGTACCTTAACTAGCCGTGGATACTACAATGAGCAGTTCTTC
TRBD1	-	TRBV4-1	TRBJ1-2	CASSQEGTGNYGYTF	TGCGCCAGCAGCCAAGAAGGGACAGGGAACTATGGCTACACCTTC
TRBD1	-	TRBV12-3/TRBV12-4	TRBJ2-5	CASTRQGAETQYF	TGTGCCAGCACCAGACAGGGGGCAGAGACCCAGTACTTC
-	once	TRBV28	TRBJ1-1	CASSSSGARTEAFF	TGTGCCAGCAGTTCCTCAGGGGCTCGCACTGAAGCTTTCTTT
-	-	TRBV18	TRBJ1-5	CASSPTTATFNQPQHF	TGTGCCAGCTCACCAACAACAGCCACGTTCAATCAGCCCCAGCATTTT
-	-	TRBV6-2/TRBV6-3	TRBJ1-1	CASSSQFGYTEAFF	TGTGCCAGCAGTTCCCAATTCGGGTACACTGAAGCTTTCTTT
TRBD1	-	TRBV5-6	TRBJ1-2	CASSPLPGQGNYGYTF	TGTGCCAGCAGCCCACTTCCAGGACAGGGAAATTATGGCTACACCTTC
-	-	TRBV30	TRBJ1-5	CACMTGAHNQPQHF	TGTGCCTGTATGACCGGGGCCCACAATCAGCCCCAGCATTTT
TRBD1	-	TRBV6-2/TRBV6-3	TRBJ1-4	CASSLGQGANEKLFF	TGTGCCAGCAGTCTAGGACAGGGGGCGAACGAAAAACTGTTTTTT
-	-	TRBV2	TRBJ1-2	CASRGGGPNYGYTF	TGTGCCAGCAGGGGCGGGGGTCCTAACTATGGCTACACCTTC
TRBD1	-	TRBV19	TRBJ2-3	CASSSPWGEGDRGIDTQYF	TGTGCCAGTAGTTCCCCCTGGGGGGAAGGGGACAGGGGAATAGATACGCAGTATTTT
-	once	TRBV7-8	TRBJ2-7	CASSQDLFPEQYF	TGTGCCAGCAGCCAGGACCTTTTCCCCGAGCAGTACTTC
-	-	TRBV30	TRBJ1-4	CAWGPGVGGKLFF	TGTGCCTGGGGTCCAGGGGTCGGGGGAAAACTGTTTTTT
-	-	TRBV28	TRBJ1-4	CASSLESRGSKLFF	TGTGCCAGCAGTTTAGAATCGAGGGGAAGTAAACTGTTTTTT
TRBD2	-	TRBV5-5	TRBJ2-1	CASSSQAGLAYNEQFF	TGTGCCAGCAGCTCCCAGGCTGGACTAGCCTACAATGAGCAGTTCTTC
-	-	TRBV7-3	TRBJ2-2	CASSLTGDTGELFF	TGTGCCAGCAGCTTAACGGGGGACACCGGGGAGCTGTTTTTT
-	-	TRBV5-1	TRBJ1-1	CASSPNSGSNTEAFF	TGCGCCAGCAGCCCCAACAGCGGCTCGAACACTGAAGCTTTCTTT
TRBD1	-	TRBV4-1	TRBJ2-5	CASSQALGLSQGVGETQYF	TGCGCCAGCAGCCAAGCGCTGGGACTTTCACAGGGGGTGGGGGAGACCCAGTACTTC
-	few	TRBV7-2	TRBJ1-2	CASSLRSGSPYNYGYTF	TGTGCCAGCAGCTTACGGTCAGGCTCCCCCTACAACTATGGCTACACCTTC
TRBD1	-	TRBV7-7	TRBJ2-7	CASSSGTGSSEQYF	TGTGCTAGCAGTTCCGGGACAGGGTCCTCCGAGCAGTACTTC
-	-	TRBV11-2	TRBJ2-1	CASSLQSEEQFF	TGTGCCAGCAGCCTACAGAGCGAGGAGCAGTTCTTC
-	once	TRBV15	TRBJ2-2	CATSRETARGFGTGELFF	TGTGCCACCAGCAGAGAAACAGCCCGGGGATTTGGCACCGGGGAGCTGTTTTTT
-	once	TRBV7-9	TRBJ1-3	CASSFQGSSGNTIYF	TGTGCCAGCAGCTTCCAAGGGAGCTCTGGAAACACCATATATTTT
-	-	TRBV4-1	TRBJ1-5	CASSRSPGQPQHF	TGCGCCAGCAGCCGGAGCCCAGGACAGCCCCAGCATTTT